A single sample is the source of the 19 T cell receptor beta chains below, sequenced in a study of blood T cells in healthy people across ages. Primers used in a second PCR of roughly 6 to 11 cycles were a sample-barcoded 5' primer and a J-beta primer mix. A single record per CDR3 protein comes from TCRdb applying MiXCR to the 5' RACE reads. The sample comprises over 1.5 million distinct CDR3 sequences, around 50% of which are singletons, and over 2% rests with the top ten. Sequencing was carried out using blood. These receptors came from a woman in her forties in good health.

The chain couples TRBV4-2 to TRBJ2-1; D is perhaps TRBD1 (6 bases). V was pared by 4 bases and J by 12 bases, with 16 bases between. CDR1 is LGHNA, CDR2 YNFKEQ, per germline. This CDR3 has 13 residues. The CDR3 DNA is TGTGCCAGCAGCCCCCCAGGGGAACGGGTGCAGTTCTTC. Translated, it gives CASSPPGERVQFF.

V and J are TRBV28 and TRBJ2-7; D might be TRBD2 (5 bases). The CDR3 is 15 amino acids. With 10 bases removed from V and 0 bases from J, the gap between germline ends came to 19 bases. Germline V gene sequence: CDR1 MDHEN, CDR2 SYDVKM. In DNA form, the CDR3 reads TGTGCCACGGCAACTGAAGCGGCGTACTCCTACGAGCAGTACTTC. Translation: CATATEAAYSYEQYF.

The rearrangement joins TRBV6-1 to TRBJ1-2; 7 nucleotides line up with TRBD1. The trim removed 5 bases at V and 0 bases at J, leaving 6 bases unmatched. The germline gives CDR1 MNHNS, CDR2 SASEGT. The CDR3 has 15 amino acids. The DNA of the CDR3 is TGTGCCAGCAGTCCCGGACAGGATTCTAACTATGGCTACACCTTC. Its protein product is CASSPGQDSNYGYTF.

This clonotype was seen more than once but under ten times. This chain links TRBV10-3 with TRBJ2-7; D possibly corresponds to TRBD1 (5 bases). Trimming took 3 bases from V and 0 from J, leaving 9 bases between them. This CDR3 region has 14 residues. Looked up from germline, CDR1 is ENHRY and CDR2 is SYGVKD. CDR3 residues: CAISEQDGSYEQYF. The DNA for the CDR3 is TGTGCCATCAGTGAACAGGACGGCTCCTACGAGCAGTACTTC.

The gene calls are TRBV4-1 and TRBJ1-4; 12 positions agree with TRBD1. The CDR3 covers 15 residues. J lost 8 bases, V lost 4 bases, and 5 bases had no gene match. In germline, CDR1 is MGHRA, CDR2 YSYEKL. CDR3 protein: CASSRDRGLDEKLFF. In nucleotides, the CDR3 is TGCGCCAGCAGCCGGGACAGGGGGCTTGACGAAAAACTGTTTTTT.

The CDR3 loop reads CASKPGTGFRTDTQYF. The DNA for the CDR3 is TGTGCCAGCAAGCCCGGGACAGGGTTTAGGACAGATACGCAGTATTTT. The V and J genes are TRBV6-1 and TRBJ2-3, with 9 bases matching TRBD1. Per the germline V gene, CDR1 is MNHNS and CDR2 is SASEGT. The CDR3 spans 16 residues. J gave up 3 bases and V 7 bases, and 11 bases lay outside the gene matches.

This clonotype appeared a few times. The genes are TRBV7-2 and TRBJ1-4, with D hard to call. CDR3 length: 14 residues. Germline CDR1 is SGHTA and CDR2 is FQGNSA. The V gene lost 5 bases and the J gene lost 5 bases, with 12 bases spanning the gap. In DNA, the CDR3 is TGTGCCAGCAGCGTCGAAGGAGGAAATGAAAAACTGTTTTTT. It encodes CASSVEGGNEKLFF.

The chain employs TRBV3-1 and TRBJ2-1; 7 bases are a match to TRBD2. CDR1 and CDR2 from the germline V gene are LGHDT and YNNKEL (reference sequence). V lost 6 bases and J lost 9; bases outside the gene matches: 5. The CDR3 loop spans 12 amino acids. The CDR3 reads CASSETSVEQFF. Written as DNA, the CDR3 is TGTGCCAGCAGTGAAACTAGCGTTGAGCAGTTCTTC.

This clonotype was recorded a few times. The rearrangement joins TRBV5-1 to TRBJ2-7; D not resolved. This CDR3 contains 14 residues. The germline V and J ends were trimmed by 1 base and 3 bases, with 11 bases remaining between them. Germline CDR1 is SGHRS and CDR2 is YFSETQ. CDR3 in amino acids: CASSLKRNNYEQYF. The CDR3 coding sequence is TGCGCCAGCAGCTTGAAGAGGAATAACTACGAGCAGTACTTC.

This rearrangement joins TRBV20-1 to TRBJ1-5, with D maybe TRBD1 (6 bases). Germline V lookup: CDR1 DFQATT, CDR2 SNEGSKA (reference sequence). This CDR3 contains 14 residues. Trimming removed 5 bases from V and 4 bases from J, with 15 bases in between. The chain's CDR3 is CSAASGQLNQPQHF. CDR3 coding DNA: TGCAGTGCTGCCTCTGGACAGTTGAATCAGCCCCAGCATTTT.

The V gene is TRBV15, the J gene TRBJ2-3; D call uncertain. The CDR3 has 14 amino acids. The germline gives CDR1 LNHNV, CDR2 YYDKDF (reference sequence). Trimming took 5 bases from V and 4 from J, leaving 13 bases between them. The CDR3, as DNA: TGTGCCACCAGCCGGACCCCCCGCTCAGATACGCAGTATTTT. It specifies CATSRTPRSDTQYF.

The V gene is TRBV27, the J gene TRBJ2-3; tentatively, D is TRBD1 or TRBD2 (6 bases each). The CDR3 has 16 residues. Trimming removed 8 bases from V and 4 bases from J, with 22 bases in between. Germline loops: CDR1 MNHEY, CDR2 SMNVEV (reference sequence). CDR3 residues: CASWSPGDTSSDTQYF. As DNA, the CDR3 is TGTGCCAGCTGGAGCCCGGGGGACACGAGCTCAGATACGCAGTATTTT.

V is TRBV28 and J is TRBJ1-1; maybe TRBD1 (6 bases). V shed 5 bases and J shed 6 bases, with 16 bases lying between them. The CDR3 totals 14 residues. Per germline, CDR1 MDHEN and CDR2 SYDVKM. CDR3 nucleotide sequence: TGTGCCAGCAGTCCAACCCAGGGGTTCCCTGAAGCTTTCTTT. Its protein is CASSPTQGFPEAFF.

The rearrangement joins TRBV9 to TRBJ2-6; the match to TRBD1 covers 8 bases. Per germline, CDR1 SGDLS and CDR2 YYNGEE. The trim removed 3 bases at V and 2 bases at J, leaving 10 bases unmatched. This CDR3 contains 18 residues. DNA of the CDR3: TGTGCCAGCAGCGCGAGACAGGGGTATGCTCCTGGGGCCAACGTCCTGACTTTC. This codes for CASSARQGYAPGANVLTF.

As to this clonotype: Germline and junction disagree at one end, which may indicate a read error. The CDR3 spells CASSQQVGDTQYF. In DNA, the CDR3 is TGCGCCAGCAGCCAACAGGTGGGGGATACGCAGTATTTT. The chain has TRBV7-2 and TRBJ2-3; the D gene is possibly TRBD1 (5 bases). CDR1 is SGHTA and CDR2 is FQGNSA in the germline V gene. This CDR3 comprises 13 residues.

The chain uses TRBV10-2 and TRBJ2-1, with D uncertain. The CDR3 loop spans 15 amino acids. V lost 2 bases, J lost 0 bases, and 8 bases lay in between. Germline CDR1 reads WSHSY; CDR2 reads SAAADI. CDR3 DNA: TGCGCCAGCAGTGAGGCGACCGGCTCCTACAATGAGCAGTTCTTC. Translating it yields CASSEATGSYNEQFF.

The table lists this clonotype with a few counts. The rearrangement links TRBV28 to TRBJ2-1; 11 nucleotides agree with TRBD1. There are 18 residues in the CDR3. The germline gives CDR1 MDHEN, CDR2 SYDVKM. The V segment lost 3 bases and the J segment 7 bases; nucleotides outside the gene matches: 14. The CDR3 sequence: CASSFIGGGQGAKNEQFF. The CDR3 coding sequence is TGTGCCAGCAGTTTTATTGGGGGAGGACAGGGGGCTAAGAATGAGCAGTTCTTC.

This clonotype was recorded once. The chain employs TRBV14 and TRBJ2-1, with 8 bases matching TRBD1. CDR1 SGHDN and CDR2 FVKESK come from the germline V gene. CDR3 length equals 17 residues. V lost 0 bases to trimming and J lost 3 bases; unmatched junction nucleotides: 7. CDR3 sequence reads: CASSQEEFGTGYNEQFF. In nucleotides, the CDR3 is TGTGCCAGCAGCCAAGAAGAATTTGGGACAGGCTACAATGAGCAGTTCTTC.

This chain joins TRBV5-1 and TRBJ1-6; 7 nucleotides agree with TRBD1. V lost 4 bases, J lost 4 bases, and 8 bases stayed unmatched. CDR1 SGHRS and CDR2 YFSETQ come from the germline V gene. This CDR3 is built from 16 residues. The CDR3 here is CASSAPAGGYNSPLHF. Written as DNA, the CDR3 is TGCGCCAGCAGCGCCCCAGCAGGGGGGTATAATTCACCCCTCCACTTT. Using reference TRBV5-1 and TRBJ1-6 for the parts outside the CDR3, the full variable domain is KAGVTQTPRYLIKTRGQQVTLSCSPISGHRSVSWYQQTPGQGLQFLFEYFSETQRNKGNFPGRFSGRQFSNSRSEMNVSTLELGDSALYLCASSAPAGGYNSPLHFGNGTRLTVT.